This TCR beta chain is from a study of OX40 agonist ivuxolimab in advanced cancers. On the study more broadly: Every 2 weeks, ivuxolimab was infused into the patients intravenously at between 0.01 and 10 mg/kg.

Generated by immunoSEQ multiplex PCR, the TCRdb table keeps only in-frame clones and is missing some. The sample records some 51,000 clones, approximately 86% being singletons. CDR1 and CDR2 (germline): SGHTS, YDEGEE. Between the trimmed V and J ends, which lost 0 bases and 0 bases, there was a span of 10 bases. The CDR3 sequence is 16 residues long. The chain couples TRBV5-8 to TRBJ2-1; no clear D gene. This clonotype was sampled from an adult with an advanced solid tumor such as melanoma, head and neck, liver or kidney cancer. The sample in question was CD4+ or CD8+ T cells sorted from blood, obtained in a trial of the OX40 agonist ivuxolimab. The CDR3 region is CASSLALISSYNEQFF. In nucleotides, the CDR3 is TGTGCCAGCAGCTTGGCGCTTATAAGCTCCTACAATGAGCAGTTCTTC.